The subject of this entry is one T cell receptor (beta chain). The target antigen is unknown. For the library, individual cDNA molecules each received unique molecular identifiers. TCRdb recomputed calls from the RACE reads with MiXCR, one row per CDR3 protein. The top ten hold under 3.5% of the sample, which has about 98,000 distinct CDR3 sequences, under 14% seen once. With 5 bases removed from V and 7 bases from J, the gap between germline ends came to 11 bases. This CDR3 region has 11 residues. Germline CDR1 reads SQVTM; CDR2 reads ANQGSEA. The entry originates in a study of human T cells and chemical hapten exposure. The wider study: Slight differences in pooled library volume were the main source of varying TCR yields across samples.

Study-level results: There was alopecia in the donors, so their immune response may differ from that of healthy people.

Time point noted: pre-sensitization, week 0. Regarding treatment: therapeutic diphenylcyclopropenone sensitization with weekly scalp DPC. Alopecia patients deemed DPC-suitable, aged 18 to 70, excluding pregnancy. The sequence derives from a woman aged 55-75 years with alopecia areata. Some clones in this sample may be carry-over from other donors' samples. The V call is TRBV29-1, the J call TRBJ1-2, with D tentatively TRBD1 (5 bases). Sequenced here: whole blood, sampled in connection with sensitization to the hapten diphenylcyclopropenone (DPC). The CDR3 protein is CSVRGNGGYTF. The DNA for the CDR3 is TGCAGCGTTCGGGGGAATGGTGGCTACACCTTC.